This TCR beta chain was identified during a study of OX40 agonist ivuxolimab in advanced cancers. Study background: It was permissible to have had prior anti-PD-1, anti-PD-L1 or anti-CTLA-4 therapy, and around 40% had some.

Findings and limits, study-wide: The investigators did not determine what antigen specificity the expanded peripheral T cells had. Also present in some nonresponders was a low level of normalized T-cell clonal expansion. Within 6 weeks, CD4+ and CD8+ blood T cells expanded clonally at 0.1 to 3.0 mg/kg.

The method was immunoSEQ multiplex PCR; TCRdb's version includes in-frame clones alone and lacks a portion of them. The sample carries 55,000 to 90,000 clones, roughly 80% recorded once. The CDR3 extends over 16 amino acids. Germline lookup yields CDR1 GTSNPN and CDR2 SVGIG (reference sequence). J was trimmed by 1 base and V by 5 bases; bases with no gene match: 6. This clone was recorded a few times. Its specificity is not known. This sequence was found in an adult with an advanced solid tumor such as melanoma, head and neck, liver or kidney cancer. The sequenced sample was CD4+ or CD8+ T cells sorted from blood, obtained in a trial of the OX40 agonist ivuxolimab. V is TRBV30 and J is TRBJ2-6; 9 nucleotides align to TRBD1. CDR3 residues: CAWAPGQGSGANVLTF. The CDR3 bases are TGTGCCTGGGCCCCGGGACAGGGTTCTGGGGCCAACGTCCTGACTTTC.